Listed below are T cell receptor beta chains from one sample, sequenced in a study of blood T cells in healthy people across ages. TCRdb re-called the 5' RACE reads with MiXCR, one entry per CDR3 protein. The top ten hold under 20% of the sample, which has about 1 million distinct CDR3 sequences, 40% to 45% seen once. The sequenced sample consisted of blood. The receptors shown here come from a woman aged 60-70 years in good health. Each CDR3 is given with its conserved first and last residue. The D gene is left open where the match is weak. A clone size is listed for some rows: how often the clone was seen (once, few, many), or a class if it is expanded.

>TRBV6-1|few|14|-|TRBJ2-7
TGTGCCAGCAGTGAAGCGGGTCTCCCCTACGAGCAGTACTTC
CASSEAGLPYEQYF
>TRBV19|-|14|-|TRBJ2-7
TGTGCCAGTAGTACGGGAGTTGCATCCTACGAGCAGTACTTC
CASSTGVASYEQYF
>TRBV27|-|13|-|TRBJ2-4
TGTGCCAGCAGTCCGAACATTGCGGGCATGCAGTACTTC
CASSPNIAGMQYF
>TRBV20-1|-|15|TRBD2|TRBJ2-7
TGCAGTGCTAGACGGACTAGCGGGAGGTCCTACGAGCAGTACTTC
CSARRTSGRSYEQYF
>TRBV5-5|few|14|-|TRBJ2-7
TGTGCCAGCAGCTGGTGGGACGGATCCTACGAGCAGTACTTC
CASSWWDGSYEQYF
>TRBV6-6|few|14|-|TRBJ1-2
TGTGCCAGCCAAAAGGACCCGGGGACCTATGGCTACACCTTC
CASQKDPGTYGYTF
>TRBV20-1|few|13|-|TRBJ2-7
TGCAGTGCAACCGGGGGCGGGACCCTCAAGCAGTACTTC
CSATGGGTLKQYF
>TRBV9|-|13|-|TRBJ2-2
TGTGTCAGCAGCGCTGTTGGGACCGGGGAGCTGTTTTTT
CVSSAVGTGELFF
>TRBV12-3/TRBV12-4|-|14|-|TRBJ2-7
TGTGCCAGCAGCCCGAGCGGGTTGTACAATGAGCAGTACTTC
CASSPSGLYNEQYF
>TRBV3-1|-|17|-|TRBJ2-7
TGTGCCAGCAGCCGACAGGCGGTGGGCGACCTTACCTACGAGCAGTACTTC
CASSRQAVGDLTYEQYF
>TRBV29-1|many|12|-|TRBJ2-7
TGCAGCGTTGTCTGGGGGGGCGGCGAGCAGTACTTC
CSVVWGGGEQYF
>TRBV11-2|once|17|TRBD2|TRBJ2-4
TGTGCCAGCAGCTTAATCGGGGGACTAACTTCGATGGAAGAGCAGTACTTC
CASSLIGGLTSMEEQYF
>TRBV10-3|-|15|TRBD2|TRBJ2-5
TGTGCCATCAGTGGTGCGGGAGTGGGGGGAGAGACCCAGTACTTC
CAISGAGVGGETQYF
>TRBV7-2|many|15|TRBD2|TRBJ2-1
TGTGCCAGCAGCTGGGTAGCGGGAGGAGGGGATGAGCAGTTCTTC
CASSWVAGGGDEQFF
>TRBV5-1|-|15|-|TRBJ1-1
TGCGCCAGCAGCTTGGGATTCGGGGGAGACACTGAAGCTTTCTTT
CASSLGFGGDTEAFF
>TRBV5-1|many|15|TRBD1|TRBJ1-1
TGCGCCAGCAGCCTAGGACAGGCAGTGAACACTGAAGCTTTCTTT
CASSLGQAVNTEAFF
>TRBV28|few|16|TRBD1|TRBJ2-7
TGTGCCAGCAGTTCTGTTCGGGGACAGGGGATGCGCGAGCAGTACTTC
CASSSVRGQGMREQYF
>TRBV3-1|-|13|-|TRBJ2-4
TGTGCCAGCAGCCAAGCCCGCCGTGGCATTCAGTACTTC
CASSQARRGIQYF
>TRBV20-1|few|15|-|TRBJ2-5
TGCAGTGCTAGAGACCCCACAGGTTGGGACGGGACCCAGTACTTC
CSARDPTGWDGTQYF
>TRBV9|-|15|-|TRBJ2-7
TGTGCCAGCAGCCATGGCGGCGGCTTATCCTACGAGCAGTACTTC
CASSHGGGLSYEQYF
>TRBV20-1|-|15|-|TRBJ1-2
TGCAGTGCTCTCCCTCTACAGGGAAGCAGCTATGGCTACACCTTC
CSALPLQGSSYGYTF
>TRBV9|-|16|TRBD2|TRBJ2-1
TGTGCCAGCAGCGTAGGACCAGCGGGAGATATAAATGAGCAGTTCTTC
CASSVGPAGDINEQFF
>TRBV11-1|many|15|TRBD2|TRBJ2-3
TGTGCCAGCAGCGCCCGACTAGCGGGATTAGATACGCAGTATTTT
CASSARLAGLDTQYF
>TRBV5-1|-|16|TRBD1|TRBJ1-2
TGCGCCAGCAGCATCGGGACAGGGACCTCACCCTATGGCTACACCTTC
CASSIGTGTSPYGYTF
>TRBV2|-|14|TRBD1|TRBJ1-1
TGTGCCAGCAGACCAGGGGGCGTGGGCACTGAAGCTTTCTTT
CASRPGGVGTEAFF
>TRBV29-1|-|12|-|TRBJ2-1
TGCAGCGTTCTGGCCCCCTGGGGTGAGCAGTTCTTC
CSVLAPWGEQFF
>TRBV20-1|-|16|TRBD1|TRBJ1-2
TGCAGTGCCCACCGCATGGGACAGGGGACTAACTATGGCTACACCTTC
CSAHRMGQGTNYGYTF
>TRBV12-3/TRBV12-4|few|13|-|TRBJ2-2
TGTGCCAGCAGGGAGGGAGGCGGCGGGGAGCTGTTTTTT
CASREGGGGELFF
>TRBV24-1|few|14|TRBD1|TRBJ2-4
TGTGCCACCAGCTTGACAGGGGGCTCAAGAGAGCAGTACTTC
CATSLTGGSREQYF
>TRBV14|-|14|-|TRBJ2-7
TGTGCCAGCAGCCAAGAGGAGGGACAGCACGAGCAGTACTTC
CASSQEEGQHEQYF
>TRBV20-1|-|15|TRBD2|TRBJ2-5
TGCAGTGCTAGAGAAGTCATAGCGGGAGGAGAGACCCAGTACTTC
CSAREVIAGGETQYF
>TRBV24-1|-|15|-|TRBJ2-5
TGTGCCACCAGTGACACGGACAGCCCGGGGGAGACCCAGTACTTC
CATSDTDSPGETQYF
>TRBV7-2|-|14|-|TRBJ2-7
TGTGCCAGCAGCTTACGGGCAGGGATGGACGAGCAGTACTTC
CASSLRAGMDEQYF
>TRBV20-1|-|11|-|TRBJ1-2
TGCAGTGCCGGGGGCAGCCAAGGCTACACCTTC
CSAGGSQGYTF
>TRBV11-2|-|16|TRBD2|TRBJ2-3
TGTGCCAGCAGCTTTAGGGGGACTAGCGGTCGGGATACGCAGTATTTT
CASSFRGTSGRDTQYF
>TRBV27|-|13|-|TRBJ2-4
TGTGCCAGCAGCTATATAGGAGGGGGGGAGCAGTACTTC
CASSYIGGGEQYF
>TRBV11-2|-|14|-|TRBJ1-1
TGTGCCAGCAGCTTAGCGGGGGCGATTGAGGGAGCTTTCTTT
CASSLAGAIEGAFF
>TRBV3-1|-|16|TRBD2|TRBJ2-7
TGTGCCAGCAGCCAAGAGTTACGACTAGCGTCCAATGAGCAGTACTTC
CASSQELRLASNEQYF
>TRBV20-1|-|17|TRBD2|TRBJ2-7
TGCAGTGCTAGAGATAGTGGGACTGGCGGGAGGGACTACGAGCAGTACTTC
CSARDSGTGGRDYEQYF
>TRBV10-3|-|16|-|TRBJ2-7
TGTGCCATCACTATGTTCAGAAGCGGTAGCTCCAACGAGCAGTACTTC
CAITMFRSGSSNEQYF
>TRBV2|-|14|-|TRBJ2-1
TGTGCCAGCAGTGAAGCCGAGTTCTACAATGAGCAGTTCTTC
CASSEAEFYNEQFF
>TRBV20-1|-|17|TRBD1|TRBJ1-5
TGCAGTGCTAGAGCCCGACAGGGAGGGGTTGGAAATCAGCCCCAGCATTTT
CSARARQGGVGNQPQHF
>TRBV6-2/TRBV6-3|few|14|-|TRBJ2-7
TGTGCCAGCAGACAAGGGGACACCCTGCGCGAGCAGTACTTC
CASRQGDTLREQYF
>TRBV28|few|14|-|TRBJ2-1
TGTGCCAGCACCCCTGGAGGGGCTTCGAATGAGCAGTTCTTC
CASTPGGASNEQFF
>TRBV6-2/TRBV6-3|few|15|TRBD2|TRBJ2-3
TGTGCCAGCAGTCAGGTGGCGGGAGGTACAGATACGCAGTATTTT
CASSQVAGGTDTQYF
>TRBV25-1|-|14|TRBD1|TRBJ2-7
TGTGCCAGCAATAAACAGGGGGTGAACTACGAGCAGTACTTC
CASNKQGVNYEQYF
>TRBV23-1|few|22|-|TRBJ2-1
TGCGCCAGCAGTCAATCGCGGACAGGGGCTACCTCTAGCGGGAGCGTGACCAATGAGCAGTTCTTC
CASSQSRTGATSSGSVTNEQFF
>TRBV7-2|-|14|-|TRBJ2-3
TGTGCCAGCATGTGGAATGCGGCCACAGATACGCAGTATTTT
CASMWNAATDTQYF